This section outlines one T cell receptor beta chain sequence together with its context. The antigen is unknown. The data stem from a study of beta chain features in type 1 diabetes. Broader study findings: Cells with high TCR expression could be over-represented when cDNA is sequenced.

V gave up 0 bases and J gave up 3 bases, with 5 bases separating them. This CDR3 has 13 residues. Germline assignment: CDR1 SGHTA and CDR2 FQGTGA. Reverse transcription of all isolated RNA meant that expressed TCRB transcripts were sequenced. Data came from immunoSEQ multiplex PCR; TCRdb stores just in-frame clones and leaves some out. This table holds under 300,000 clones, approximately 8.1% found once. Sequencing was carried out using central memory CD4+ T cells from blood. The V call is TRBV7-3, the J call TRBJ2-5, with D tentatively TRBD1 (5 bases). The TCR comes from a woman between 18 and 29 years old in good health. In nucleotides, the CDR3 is TGTGCCAGCAGCTTAACCAGGGAAGAGACCCAGTACTTC. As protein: CASSLTREETQYF.